The 23 T cell receptor beta chains given below trace back to one sample, sequenced in a study of response to subunit inactivated influenza vaccine. TCRdb re-called the RT-PCR reads through MiXCR, storing one row per CDR3 protein. The sample yields about 500,000 distinct CDR3 sequences, approximately 15% seen once. This specimen consisted of CD4+ T cells sorted from PBMCs, obtained less than 30 months after vaccination. Receptor source: a man aged 50-75 years who received an inactivated influenza vaccine.

V usage is TRBV20-1 and J usage is TRBJ2-3; tentatively, D is TRBD1 or TRBD2 (5 bases each). Trimming removed 0 bases from V and 1 base from J, with 11 bases in between. CDR3 length: 15 residues. The V gene's germline CDR1 is DFQATT and CDR2 SNEGSKA (reference sequence). As DNA, the CDR3 is TGCAGTGCTAGAGAAGGGAGCAGGGGCACAGATACGCAGTATTTT. This codes for CSAREGSRGTDTQYF.

The rearrangement links TRBV2 to TRBJ2-2; D may correspond to TRBD1 or TRBD2 (5 bases each). The CDR3 loop spans 13 amino acids. Germline loops: CDR1 SNHLY, CDR2 FYNNEI. The germline V and J ends were trimmed by 7 bases and 2 bases, with 8 bases remaining between them. The CDR3 DNA is TGTGCCAGCATGGGGGTCAACACCGGGGAGCTGTTTTTT. Translated: CASMGVNTGELFF.

The table lists this clonotype with many counts. V usage is TRBV7-2 and J usage is TRBJ2-3; 9 nucleotides match TRBD2. The V gene's germline CDR1 is SGHTA and CDR2 FQGNSA. This CDR3 comprises 16 residues. V lost 1 base and J lost 3; bases outside the gene matches: 5. The CDR3 region has the DNA TGTGCCAGCAGCTTAGGTCTAGCGGGAAGGACAGATACGCAGTATTTT. This sequence encodes CASSLGLAGRTDTQYF.

This clonotype was recorded many times. The chain couples TRBV2 to TRBJ1-2; a weak D match, TRBD1 (5 bases). Trimming cost V 6 bases and J 4 bases, with 15 bases left between them. Germline CDR1 is SNHLY and CDR2 is FYNNEI. The CDR3 contains 14 residues. This CDR3 is CASRAQGGTYGYTF. In DNA, the CDR3 is TGTGCCAGCAGAGCCCAAGGCGGGACCTATGGCTACACCTTC.

This clonotype was recorded a few times. The chain combines TRBV20-1 with TRBJ2-7; D perhaps matches TRBD1 (5 bases). This CDR3 spans 13 amino acids. From germline, CDR1 is DFQATT and CDR2 SNEGSKA (reference sequence). The V end was cut by 3 bases, the J end by 2 bases, with 11 bases between. The CDR3 coding sequence is TGCAGTGCTAGTCAGGGCTTCACCTACGAGCAGTACTTC. Translating gives CSASQGFTYEQYF.

This clonotype has a handful of counts. This chain uses TRBV7-2 with TRBJ2-3, with 13 bases lining up with TRBD2. The CDR3 sequence is 15 residues long. With V trimmed by 5 bases and J by 8 bases, 7 bases remained unmatched. Germline V gene sequence: CDR1 SGHTA, CDR2 FQGNSA. CDR3 residues: CASSLTSGGEGTQYF. CDR3 coding DNA: TGTGCCAGCAGCCTCACTAGCGGGGGGGAGGGTACGCAGTATTTT.

This clonotype was seen a few times. This CDR3 is CASSLATNSVSPLHF. The CDR3 DNA reads as TGTGCCAGCAGCCTCGCCACAAATTCTGTTTCACCCCTCCACTTT. V and J are TRBV7-2 and TRBJ1-6, with D uncertain. Per the germline V gene, CDR1 is SGHTA and CDR2 is FQGNSA. The CDR3 has 15 amino acids. V dropped 5 bases and J dropped 9 bases, with 17 bases sitting between them.

Only a few counts were recorded for this clonotype. V gene TRBV2 combines with J gene TRBJ2-3; 9 bases map to TRBD2. V lost 10 bases to trimming and J lost 4 bases; unmatched junction nucleotides: 12. The CDR3 consists of 15 residues. The germline gives CDR1 SNHLY, CDR2 FYNNEI. CDR3 amino acids: CAISPGTSQADTQYF. CDR3 coding DNA: TGTGCCATCTCCCCCGGGACTAGCCAAGCAGATACGCAGTATTTT.

The rearrangement joins TRBV6-1 to TRBJ2-1, with D possibly matching TRBD1 (5 bases). The ends were cut back, 8 bases at V and 4 bases at J, with 21 bases in the middle. The CDR3 runs to 16 residues. CDR1 is MNHNS and CDR2 is SASEGT in the germline V gene. The CDR3 reads CASARRVEGPYNEQFF. CDR3 sequence (DNA): TGTGCCAGCGCCCGCAGGGTAGAAGGTCCGTACAATGAGCAGTTCTTC.

With respect to this clonotype: A much larger clone lies a single base off, so this may be a read error. The rearrangement links TRBV12-3 or TRBV12-4 to TRBJ2-7; 7 positions agree with TRBD1. The V segment lost 2 bases and the J segment 3 bases; nucleotides outside the gene matches: 7. This CDR3 comprises 15 residues. The CDR3 region is CASSLMGQFNYEQYF. The CDR3 DNA follows: TGTGCCAGCAGTTTAATGGGACAGTTCAACTACGAGCAGTACTTC.

As DNA, the CDR3 is TGTGCCAGCAGTATAATCGGCCCGTCGGGCTACACCTTC. Translated, it gives CASSIIGPSGYTF. The chain employs TRBV12-3 or TRBV12-4 and TRBJ1-2; no firm D call. Trimming cost V 5 bases and J 8 bases, with 15 bases left between them. This CDR3 spans 13 amino acids.

The chain employs TRBV12-3 or TRBV12-4 and TRBJ2-7; D gene ambiguous. The CDR3 sequence is 14 residues long. V lost 1 base, J lost 3 bases, and 10 bases lay in between. This chain's CDR3 is CASSLGQADYEQYF. In DNA, the CDR3 is TGTGCCAGCAGTTTAGGGCAGGCCGACTACGAGCAGTACTTC.

This clonotype was counted at least ten times. The chain links TRBV2 to TRBJ2-7, with D possibly called TRBD1 or TRBD2 (5 bases each). Germline V gene lookup returns CDR1 SNHLY and CDR2 FYNNEI. The CDR3 extends over 14 amino acids. Between the trimmed V and J ends, which lost 5 bases and 5 bases, there was a span of 16 bases. The CDR3 sequence is CASSQGTERNEQYF. The CDR3 DNA reads TGTGCCAGCAGTCAAGGGACCGAGAGGAACGAGCAGTACTTC.

Here the CDR3 reads CASRSGEGGAIDEQFF. The CDR3 nucleotides are TGTGCCAGCAGGTCGGGGGAAGGTGGGGCCATAGATGAGCAGTTCTTC. The chain carries TRBV6-2 or TRBV6-3 and TRBJ2-1, with D possibly TRBD2 on 6 matching bases. This CDR3 has 16 residues. Germline assignment: CDR1 MNHEY and CDR2 SVGEGT. The V gene lost 6 bases and the J gene lost 8 bases, with 23 bases spanning the gap.

This clonotype was seen only a few times. This CDR3 reads CAISEPGANQPQHF. The CDR3 region has the DNA TGTGCCATCAGTGAGCCAGGGGCTAATCAGCCCCAGCATTTT. The V gene is TRBV10-3, the J gene TRBJ1-5, with D possibly being TRBD1 (6 bases). V was clipped by 2 bases and J by 4 bases, with 9 bases between them. This CDR3 is 14 amino acids long. Germline CDR1 ENHRY, CDR2 SYGVKD.

This clonotype was detected a few times. The chain joins TRBV18 to TRBJ2-1; unclear D gene. Trimming removed 2 bases at V and 7 bases at J, with 6 bases between. The CDR3 is made up of 12 amino acids. Germline V gene lookup returns CDR1 KGHSH and CDR2 LQKENI. The CDR3 DNA follows: TGTGCCAGCTCACCAAGTCAGAATGAGCAGTTCTTC. Amino acids: CASSPSQNEQFF.

This rearrangement joins TRBV5-1 to TRBJ2-3; TRBD1 aligns across 9 bases. The V gene end was trimmed by 7 bases and the J gene end by 1 base; junction bases not matched to a gene: 7. The germline V gene encodes CDR1 SGHRS and CDR2 YFSETQ. CDR3 length: 15 amino acids. Here the CDR3 reads CASGPGQGGTDTQYF. The CDR3 nucleotides read TGCGCCAGCGGGCCGGGACAGGGAGGCACAGATACGCAGTATTTT.

The chain recombines TRBV4-3 with TRBJ1-2, with TRBD1 identical over 8 bases. Germline V gives CDR1 LGHNA, CDR2 YSLEER. After removal of 0 bases from V and 2 bases from J, the junction contained 5 bases not matched to a gene. This CDR3 contains 16 residues. CDR3: CASSQDRGTGNYGYTF. CDR3 bases: TGCGCCAGCAGCCAAGATCGAGGGACAGGAAACTATGGCTACACCTTC.

The gene calls are TRBV12-3 or TRBV12-4 and TRBJ2-7; D not certain. This CDR3 has 12 amino acids. V lost 3 bases and J 4 bases, leaving 7 bases between the germline ends. CDR3 nucleotide sequence: TGTGCCAGCAGTTTTGTAGTTTACGAGCAGTACTTC. As protein: CASSFVVYEQYF.

This clonotype was observed a few times. The CDR3 protein is CASSQDPTAIYGYTF. Here the CDR3 DNA reads TGTGCCAGCAGCCAAGATCCGACGGCGATCTATGGCTACACCTTC. The chain is built from TRBV3-1 and TRBJ1-2, with D hard to call. This CDR3 is built from 15 residues. The germline V gene encodes CDR1 LGHDT and CDR2 YNNKEL (reference sequence). Trimming took off 0 bases at V and 4 bases at J, with 12 bases between the two ends.

This clonotype was seen a few times. The V and J genes are TRBV12-3 or TRBV12-4 and TRBJ2-6; D remains unclear. The ends were cut back, 7 bases at V and 0 bases at J, with 4 bases in the middle. The CDR3 runs 13 residues. The CDR3 is CASTGSGANVLTF. CDR3 nucleotide sequence: TGTGCCAGCACTGGCTCTGGGGCCAACGTCCTGACTTTC.

CDR3 coding DNA: TGCAGTGCTAGAGATCCTACCGGGAGGATCTACGAGCAGTACTTC. Translated: CSARDPTGRIYEQYF. The chain recombines TRBV20-1 with TRBJ2-7; TRBD2 matches 7 bases. This CDR3 region has 15 residues. Looked up from germline, CDR1 is DFQATT and CDR2 is SNEGSKA (reference sequence). V dropped 0 bases and J dropped 3; count of bases not matched to a gene: 8.

This clonotype was observed a few times. The chain carries TRBV7-2 and TRBJ2-2; tentatively, D is TRBD2 (6 bases). This CDR3 contains 15 residues. Trimming cost V 3 bases and J 6 bases, with 14 bases left between them. Germline CDR1 SGHTA, CDR2 FQGNSA. CDR3 sequence: CASSLVGGNPGELFF. The CDR3 DNA reads as TGTGCCAGCAGCTTGGTCGGGGGTAACCCCGGGGAGCTGTTTTTT.